The 31 T cell receptor beta chains reported below all come from one sample, sequenced in a study of cytomegalovirus exposure and HLA in healthy donors. 13 Jbeta primers and 60 Vbeta primers were used for the PCR. Using immunoSEQ multiplex PCR, the repertoire was profiled, and TCRdb retains in-frame clones only, with some absent. The repertoire holds around 92,000 clones, with more than 60% as singletons. Sequenced material: PBMCs. The receptors here all came from a man between 60 and 75 years old in good health and CMV-seropositive.

The chain combines TRBV5-4 with TRBJ2-1, with 12 bases matching TRBD2. The germline V gene encodes CDR1 SGHNT and CDR2 YYREEE (reference sequence). This CDR3 has 17 residues. J lost 8 bases, V lost 3 bases, and 12 bases had no gene match. The CDR3 DNA sequence: TGTGCCAGCAGCTCGCCCCTAGCGGGGGGGTTCCATCATGAGCAGTTCTTC. Translating it yields CASSSPLAGGFHHEQFF.

This rearrangement joins TRBV27 to TRBJ1-5, with 7 nucleotides matching TRBD1. Germline-derived CDR1 and CDR2 are MNHEY and SMNVEV (reference sequence). This CDR3 comprises 14 residues. V gave up 4 bases and J gave up 4 bases; unmatched junction bases: 4. Here the CDR3 reads CASSWDSRNQPQHF. CDR3 in DNA: TGTGCCAGCAGTTGGGACAGCAGGAATCAGCCCCAGCATTTT.

The rearrangement links TRBV7-9 to TRBJ2-5, with 12 bases identical to TRBD1. The CDR3 is 17 residues long. Per germline, CDR1 SEHNR and CDR2 FQNEAQ (reference sequence). With V trimmed by 6 bases and J by 3 bases, 11 bases remained unmatched. The CDR3 DNA reads TGTGCCAGCAGGCGGACCGGGACAGGGGGCGGGAAAGAGACCCAGTACTTC. Amino acid sequence: CASRRTGTGGGKETQYF.

In nucleotides, the CDR3 is TGTGCCAGCAGCTTAGGGACCACGGGGAACCGGGACGAGCAGTACTTC. It is translated as CASSLGTTGNRDEQYF. V is TRBV7-2 and J is TRBJ2-7; D is possibly TRBD2 (5 bases). CDR1 is SGHTA, CDR2 FQGNSA, per germline. V lost 1 base, J lost 5 bases, and 18 bases lay in between. The CDR3 covers 16 residues.

This clone was detected only once. This sequence joins TRBV10-3 and TRBJ2-1, with 9 bases lining up with TRBD1. J gave up 6 bases and V 2 bases, and 2 bases lay outside the gene matches. The CDR3 contains 14 residues. Germline V gene data show CDR1 as ENHRY and CDR2 as SYGVKD. In DNA, the CDR3 is TGTGCCATCAGTGAGGGACAGGGGCCCAATGAGCAGTTCTTC. Its protein product is CAISEGQGPNEQFF.

This chain joins TRBV5-6 and TRBJ1-1; D uncertain. The germline CDR1 and CDR2 sequences are SGHDT and YYEEEE. CDR3 length equals 13 residues. V was cut by 5 bases and J by 0 bases, with 8 bases left in between. The CDR3 sequence is CASSTNLNTEAFF. For the CDR3, the DNA is TGTGCCAGCAGTACAAACCTGAACACTGAAGCTTTCTTT.

Worth noting for this clone: The identical CDR3 is also encoded by other nucleotide sequences in the sample. The V and J genes are TRBV7-9 and TRBJ2-3, with 12 bases that match TRBD2. This CDR3 is built from 15 residues. Germline CDR1 SEHNR, CDR2 FQNEAQ (reference sequence). Trimming at V came to 6 bases and at J to 5 bases, leaving 6 bases not matched to a gene. The CDR3 nucleotides read TGTGCCAGCAGGTCTAGCGGGGGGGCAGGAGATACGCAGTATTTT. It specifies CASRSSGGAGDTQYF.

V gene TRBV6-1 combines with J gene TRBJ2-7; tentative D call: TRBD2 (6 bases). Germline V lookup: CDR1 MNHNS, CDR2 SASEGT. V was shortened by 4 bases and J by 7 bases, with 17 bases between the two germline ends. The CDR3 contains 14 residues. CDR3 sequence: CASSVGLYPIEQYF. CDR3 coding DNA: TGTGCCAGCAGTGTGGGACTTTATCCTATAGAGCAGTACTTC.

This sequence joins TRBV5-1 and TRBJ2-6; TRBD2 is a possible D gene (6 bases). Germline V CDR1 and CDR2: SGHRS, YFSETQ. CDR3 length equals 20 residues. The V and J ends lost 4 bases and 2 bases respectively, with 25 bases between them. The CDR3 nucleotides read TGCGCCAGCAGCCCCACCCGGTGGCGGGGTGTCTCGACTGGGGCCAACGTCCTGACTTTC. Translation gives CASSPTRWRGVSTGANVLTF.

The chain is built from TRBV30 and TRBJ1-5; 10 bases fit TRBD1. V trimming: 2 bases; J trimming: 0 bases; junction bases outside the gene matches: 10. This CDR3 has 18 residues. Germline-derived CDR1 and CDR2 are GTSNPN and SVGIG (reference sequence). The CDR3 is CAWSSRTGGVYSNQPQHF. CDR3 in DNA: TGTGCCTGGAGTTCTCGGACAGGGGGGGTTTATAGCAATCAGCCCCAGCATTTT.

The V call is TRBV5-4, the J call TRBJ2-3, with D possibly TRBD2 on 6 matching bases. Germline assignment: CDR1 SGHNT and CDR2 YYREEE (reference sequence). V lost 4 bases and J 2 bases, leaving 11 bases between the germline ends. The CDR3 consists of 14 residues. The CDR3 nucleotides are TGTGCCAGCAGCGTCGGGGGAAACACAGATACGCAGTATTTT. It translates to CASSVGGNTDTQYF.

CDR3 in amino acids: CASSFLDPGQGGDYEQYF. CDR3 nucleotide sequence: TGTGCCAGCAGTTTTTTAGACCCAGGACAGGGAGGAGACTACGAGCAGTACTTC. J is TRBJ2-7 and V is TRBV28; 8 bases agree with TRBD1. The germline CDR1 and CDR2 sequences are MDHEN and SYDVKM. The CDR3 consists of 18 residues. Losses at the gene ends were 3 bases for V and 3 bases for J; bases not matched to a gene: 16.

The chain employs TRBV6-6 and TRBJ1-2; D gene uncertain. The CDR3 has 15 amino acids. In germline, CDR1 is MNHNY, CDR2 SVGAGI (reference sequence). Trimming left V 4 bases short and J 2 bases short, with 14 bases between. The CDR3 DNA reads TGTGCCAGCAGTTTGAATATCCTAAAAAACTATGGCTACACCTTC. Its translation: CASSLNILKNYGYTF.

This chain uses TRBV4-3 with TRBJ1-4; a weak D match, TRBD1 (6 bases). With 3 bases removed from V and 7 bases from J, the gap between germline ends came to 18 bases. Germline V gives CDR1 LGHNA, CDR2 YSLEER. This CDR3 has 16 amino acids. CDR3 amino acids: CASSQNAGTSGEKLFF. In nucleotides, the CDR3 is TGCGCCAGCAGCCAGAACGCCGGGACATCCGGTGAAAAACTGTTTTTT.

This clone was counted between two and nine times. The CDR3 coding sequence is TGCAGCGTTTCCCCCCCAGGGAACTATGGCTACACCTTC. It is translated as CSVSPPGNYGYTF. This chain links TRBV29-1 with TRBJ1-2; perhaps TRBD1 as D (5 bases). This CDR3 region has 13 residues. V was trimmed by 5 bases and J by 2 bases, leaving 12 bases between them. Germline assignment: CDR1 SQVTM and CDR2 ANQGSEA.

The J gene is TRBJ2-5, the V gene TRBV5-1; maybe TRBD2 (6 bases). The DNA matches TRBJ2-7 better at its end, which makes the J call doubtful. Germline assignment: CDR1 SGHRS and CDR2 YFSETQ. This CDR3 is 15 amino acids long. The CDR3 coding sequence is TGCGCCAGCAGCCCACCTACCTTGGGGGGTCTCGAGCAGTACTTC. Protein: CASSPPTLGGLEQYF.

This clone was seen just once. The chain recombines TRBV2 with TRBJ2-5; tentatively, D is TRBD1 (5 bases). The CDR3 has 13 residues. CDR1 is SNHLY and CDR2 is FYNNEI in the germline V gene. V was cut by 6 bases and J by 1 base, with 9 bases left in between. The CDR3 DNA is TGTGCCAGCAGGCAGGACACCCAAGAGACCCAGTACTTC. Translated, it gives CASRQDTQETQYF.

The rearrangement joins TRBV14 to TRBJ1-2; D remains ambiguous. Germline CDR1 SGHDN, CDR2 FVKESK. The V and J ends lost 2 bases and 6 bases respectively, with 16 bases between them. This CDR3 has 15 residues. In nucleotides, the CDR3 is TGTGCCAGCAGCCAATTAGCTGCTTACTTACATGGCTACACCTTC. Protein sequence: CASSQLAAYLHGYTF.

The V and J genes are TRBV6-5 and TRBJ2-3; weak D call: TRBD1 (7 bases). There are 13 residues in the CDR3. The germline CDR1 and CDR2 sequences are MNHEY and SVGAGI. V was clipped by 8 bases and J by 3 bases, with 12 bases between them. The CDR3 nucleotides are TGTGCCAGCCGGTCAGGGGGGACAGATACGCAGTATTTT. Protein product: CASRSGGTDTQYF.

This rearrangement joins TRBV30 to TRBJ1-1, with D possibly matching TRBD1 (6 bases). From germline, CDR1 is GTSNPN and CDR2 SVGIG (reference sequence). The length of the CDR3 is 13 residues. V shed 7 bases and J shed 5 bases, with 17 bases lying between them. CDR3 bases: TGTGCCTCCCAGACAGAGGGGGTAACTGAAGCTTTCTTT. As protein: CASQTEGVTEAFF.

This clone was recorded once. The chain recombines TRBV7-2 with TRBJ2-4, with TRBD1 as a possible D gene (5 bases). The CDR3 has 15 amino acids. Trimming shortened V by 2 bases and J by 7 bases, and 15 bases separated the two germline ends. Germline V gene lookup returns CDR1 SGHTA and CDR2 FQGNSA. This CDR3 is CASSLSGSEGNIQYF. CDR3 sequence (DNA): TGTGCCAGCAGCTTATCAGGGTCAGAAGGGAACATTCAGTACTTC.

The rearrangement joins TRBV7-2 to TRBJ2-7, with 10 nucleotides matching TRBD1. This CDR3 region has 18 residues. J was trimmed by 4 bases and V by 1 base; bases with no gene match: 13. Germline loops: CDR1 SGHTA, CDR2 FQGNSA. The CDR3 nucleotides are TGTGCCAGCAGCTTAGGTCGGTGGGGGGCGGGACAGGGGTACGAGCAGTACTTC. It yields the protein CASSLGRWGAGQGYEQYF. The whole variable domain, remainder taken from reference TRBV7-2 and TRBJ2-7, is GAGVSQSPSNKVTEKGKDVELRCDPISGHTALYWYRQSLGQGLEFLIYFQGNSAPDKSGLPSDRFSAERTGGSVSTLTIQRTQQEDSAVYLCASSLGRWGAGQGYEQYFGPGTRLTVT.

V gene TRBV6-5 combines with J gene TRBJ2-1; D might be TRBD1 (5 bases). Germline CDR1 is MNHEY and CDR2 is SVGAGI. Trimming took 6 bases from V and 7 from J, leaving 19 bases between them. The CDR3 runs to 15 residues. The CDR3 DNA is TGTGCCAGCAGACCTGGACACGGATTGAAGAATGAGCAGTTCTTC. It is translated as CASRPGHGLKNEQFF.

CDR3 coding DNA: TGTGCCAGCAACCCGGGACTAGCGACCCGCGAGCAGTACTTC. This encodes CASNPGLATREQYF. The V call is TRBV2, the J call TRBJ2-7; 10 nucleotides match TRBD2. V lost 7 bases, J lost 6 bases, and 9 bases stayed unmatched. CDR1 and CDR2 from the germline V gene are SNHLY and FYNNEI. The CDR3 is 14 amino acids.

This clone was seen only a few times. The J gene is TRBJ2-7, the V gene TRBV5-6; D may be TRBD1 (6 bases). This CDR3 is built from 15 residues. Germline CDR1 and CDR2: SGHDT and YYEEEE. Trimming stripped 0 bases from V and 4 bases from J, with 14 bases between. The CDR3 DNA reads as TGTGCCAGCAGCTTGGGCCCTATGACAGGTTACGAGCAGTACTTC. This codes for CASSLGPMTGYEQYF.

With respect to this clone: Relative to the germline gene, one junction end is altered; a read error may explain this. The CDR3: CASSSQAAGNTIYF. In DNA, the CDR3 is TGTGCTAGCAGTTCACAGGCGGCTGGAAACACCATATATTTT. J is TRBJ1-3 and V is TRBV7-7; the D gene is possibly TRBD1 (5 bases). The CDR3 runs to 14 residues. Germline CDR1 reads SSHAT; CDR2 reads FNYEAQ (reference sequence). Combining the CDR3 with reference TRBV7-7 and TRBJ1-3 gives the whole variable domain GAGVSQSPRYKVTKRGQDVTLRCDPISSHATLYWYQQALGQGPEFLTYFNYEAQPDKSGLPSDRFSAERPEGSISTLTIQRTEQRDSAMYRCASSSQAAGNTIYFGEGSWLTVV.

The chain combines TRBV10-1 with TRBJ1-5; 9 nucleotides agree with TRBD1. The CDR3 sequence is 17 residues long. After removal of 4 bases from V and 7 bases from J, the junction contained 14 bases not matched to a gene. Germline CDR1 is WNHNN and CDR2 is SYGVQD (reference sequence). The chain's CDR3 is CASSGPYRDRDRQPQHF. Here the CDR3 DNA reads TGCGCCAGCAGTGGGCCCTACCGGGACAGGGATAGGCAGCCCCAGCATTTT.

The chain has TRBV18 and TRBJ1-2; TRBD1 agrees at 9 bases. The junction had 7 bases not matched to a gene; V was cut back by 5 bases and J by 0 bases. The CDR3 consists of 16 residues. Germline CDR1 reads KGHSH; CDR2 reads LQKENI. The CDR3 protein is CASSTGGTAANYGYTF. DNA for the CDR3: TGTGCCAGCTCAACAGGGGGCACTGCTGCTAACTATGGCTACACCTTC.

The sample holds one count of this clone. The chain recombines TRBV7-8 with TRBJ2-5, with 8 nucleotides matching TRBD1. Germline V gene lookup returns CDR1 SGHVS and CDR2 FQNEAQ. Losses at the gene ends were 3 bases for V and 5 bases for J; bases not matched to a gene: 8. The CDR3 runs to 15 residues. The CDR3 spells CASSFFDRGYETQYF. The CDR3 region has the DNA TGTGCCAGCAGCTTCTTTGACAGGGGATACGAGACCCAGTACTTC. The full variable domain, with the rest looked up from reference TRBV7-8 and TRBJ2-5, is GAGVSQSPRYKVAKRGQDVALRCDPISGHVSLFWYQQALGQGPEFLTYFQNEAQLDKSGLPSDRFFAERPEGSVSTLKIQRTQQEDSAVYLCASSFFDRGYETQYFGPGTRLLVL.

This clone was recorded only once. V and J are TRBV2 and TRBJ2-1; weak D call: TRBD2 (7 bases). Per germline, CDR1 SNHLY and CDR2 FYNNEI. V lost 2 bases and J 0 bases, leaving 11 bases between the germline ends. The CDR3 contains 16 residues. The CDR3 reads CASSERGASSYNEQFF. The CDR3 region has the DNA TGTGCCAGCAGTGAACGGGGGGCGTCCTCCTACAATGAGCAGTTCTTC.

V usage is TRBV28 and J usage is TRBJ1-3, with 7 bases aligning to TRBD1. Germline V gene lookup returns CDR1 MDHEN and CDR2 SYDVKM. This CDR3 region has 16 residues. Germline trimming cut 2 bases from V and 0 bases from J; bases unmatched to any gene: 4. Here the CDR3 DNA reads TGTGCCAGCAGTTTAAGACAGGGTGCCTCTGGAAACACCATATATTTT. It is translated as CASSLRQGASGNTIYF.